This T cell receptor (beta chain) was sequenced in a study of regulatory T cells in long-lasting Graves disease listed by TCRdb under 2021. In the study overall: Newly diagnosed Graves' disease patients had taken antithyroid drugs for less than 3 months. Patients with persistent Graves' disease were compared with patients with newly diagnosed Graves' disease using TCR sequencing and RNA sequencing of peripheral blood. The study took place in China and was registered as a clinical trial. A total of approximately 35 samples underwent TCR sequencing: around 13 from persistent and about 20 from newly diagnosed Graves' disease patients. Overall results and qualifications from the work: Patients with persistent disease shared more public clonotypes (fewer than 3,000) than newly diagnosed patients did (approximately 990). Only peripheral blood was studied, because thyroid tissue, the primary lesion, was inaccessible. Persistent Graves' disease patients showed lower TCR Shannon entropy and fewer highly expanded clones than newly diagnosed patients, suggesting clonal expansion. The small sample size was acknowledged by the authors as a limitation that may reduce accuracy. Sequencing and analysis were limited to the TCR beta chain. Persistent disease showed preferential use of TRBV28, TRBJ1-2 and TRBJ2-5, whereas newly diagnosed disease favored TRBV20-1 and TRBJ2-1.

The time point label corresponds to: newly diagnosed GD, antithyroid drugs for less than 3 months. RNA was extracted from PBMCs in TRIzol for both TCR sequencing and RNA sequencing. The diagnosis of Graves' disease followed American Thyroid Association guidelines. Patients were recruited from an endocrinology department in Xi'an, China. Each patient gave approximately 9.7 milliliters of peripheral blood, collected in an EDTA anticoagulant tube. Ficoll Paque Plus density gradient separation was used to isolate PBMCs, and no further T cell sorting was done. RNA quality was checked with an Agilent 2100 Bioanalyzer and agarose gel, and concentration with a NanoDrop 2000. This clonotype appeared many times. No cognate antigen has been identified for it. Base-call qualities are not available, and no considerably larger clone is one nucleotide away. The library was made by multiplex PCR. Sequencing relied on an Illumina HiSeq 4000. TCR beta libraries were built with iRepertoire HTBI primers and Arm-PCR amplification of CDR3 regions. PCR products were gel purified before sequencing. On the authors' methods: Gene usage analysis of CDR3 amino acid clonotypes relied on the 55 to 80 TRBV and 15 or so TRBJ segments identified across samples. Filtered high-quality paired reads were merged into contigs using COPE and FqMerger. BLAST was used to align contigs to IMGT TRBV, TRBD and TRBJ reference genes, and CDR3 was defined according to IMGT. Any clonotype with a frequency above 0.1% was counted as a highly expanded clone. Shannon entropy served as the measure of repertoire diversity, while the Gini coefficient captured V-J evenness. Public clonotypes were defined as clonotypes shared by more than one individual. The public reads were run again by TCRdb, first through fastp at Q25 and then through MiXCR, and only productive beta chains were kept. Entries that share a CDR3 protein sequence are merged under the most common genes and DNA. Here the V and J calls rest on TCRdb's processing, not on the authors' analysis. This sample holds roughly 350,000 distinct CDR3 sequences; around 17% were observed only once. The ten biggest clones cover 30% of the sample.

The CDR3 contains 15 residues, cysteine and phenylalanine counted. The sequence is cut down to CDR3 DNA, 45 bases in frame from base 1. V is trimmed back by 1 base and J by 3 bases, and the junction contains 4 bases that no gene match accounts for. The same sample was also used in a study of T cells in Graves' hyperthyroidism and ophthalmopathy. The second study also describes: A patient counted as having stable Graves' hyperthyroidism if no progression to ophthalmopathy occurred over 18 months of follow-up. Hyperthyroidism patients were newly diagnosed, with disease duration under 2 months, and aged 18 to 65 years. Any patient with an uncontrolled infection, another autoimmune disease, pregnancy or lactation was excluded. Diagnoses were established on the basis of clinical symptoms, serum thyroxine and TRAb, thyroid ultrasound, and orbital computed tomography. A first-round RT-PCR of the TCR CDR3 used the HTBI primer set with the Qiagen OneStep RT-PCR kit. Most expanded thyroid clonotypes (frequency above 0.001) were also detected in blood, suggesting blood repertoires may reflect thyroid immune responses. A 13 V-J signature model separated ophthalmopathy from stable hyperthyroidism, with around 90% sensitivity and roughly 84% specificity in cross-validation and 80%/75% in testing. During validation, the model predicted progression to ophthalmopathy a median of around 6 months ahead of onset, with more than 60% sensitivity and under 85% specificity. To identify TCR V-J signatures that set the groups apart, the researchers used a discovery cohort of more than 95 patients, made up of some 41 with Graves' ophthalmopathy and 57 with stable Graves' hyperthyroidism. An independent validation cohort of 18 to 20 hyperthyroidism patients and 17 patients who later progressed to ophthalmopathy tested prospective prediction of ophthalmopathy. The 100 or so discovery patients were randomly divided into training and test sets at a 7:3 ratio. In more than 5 Graves' hyperthyroidism patients, the study also compared T-cell repertoires from thyroid tissue with T-cell repertoires from blood. After blood sampling, hyperthyroidism patients were treated with methimazole at a starting dose of 30 mg daily, and ophthalmopathy patients were treated with high-dose intravenous methylprednisolone. A second multiplex PCR round built the libraries, followed by size selection and purification. Paired-end sequencing of the libraries was performed with 100 bp reads on an Illumina HiSeq2000. SOAPnuke was used to process the raw data, throwing out any read that contained adapters or uncalled bases, had a mean Phred below 15, or lacked an exact constant-primer or identifier match. COPE v1.2.5 was used to merge the high-quality paired reads, and each unique nucleotide sequence was defined as a clonotype. Clonotypes were aligned to IMGT TRBV, TRBD and TRBJ reference segments using MiTCR v1.1. Analysis was restricted to V-J combinations with a frequency above 0.0001, which covered about 99% of repertoires. The TCS score was defined as the ratio of F50 (clonal expansion) to E x V (chaos), calculated using BLOSUM62-based TCRdist between CDR3 peptides within each V-J. Welch's t-statistics and random forest reduced 450 to 600 V-J features to around 14, which were used in a naive Bayes classifier (R e1071). Sample size was not statistically predetermined, and blinding of investigators to group allocation was not performed. According to the paper, TCR Vbeta CDR3 sequencing was carried out on 135 peripheral blood samples, which came from fewer than 50 ophthalmopathy, roughly 75 hyperthyroidism and approximately 17 progressor patients.

The source of this sequence is a man aged 35-49 years with Graves disease. Donor details come from another sample of the same person, matched by shared clones. The sequence joins TRBV12-3 or TRBV12-4 to TRBJ1-2, with 8 middle bases fitting TRBD1. This sample comprised peripheral blood mononuclear cells (PBMCs), obtained at new diagnosis, from a patient treated with antithyroid drugs. The CDR3 has the sequence CASSLGQGADYGYTF. The sequenced DNA: TGTGCCAGCAGTTTAGGGCAGGGGGCGGACTATGGCTACACCTTC.